Presented here are 26 T cell receptor beta chains from one specimen sequenced in a study of T-cell reconstitution after alpha-beta-depleted transplantation in children. Unique molecular identifiers were incorporated during preparation of the TCRbeta library. MiXCR was run by TCRdb on the PCR reads, yielding one entry per CDR3 protein. The sample has 250,000 to 400,000 distinct CDR3 sequences, 23% seen once. The sequencing used PBMCs, mostly from graft donor cells, collected 180 days after TCRalphabeta/CD19-depleted stem cell transplant. All receptors come from a male patient younger than 18 who had a stem cell transplant for acute lymphoblastic leukemia, so the T cells may come from the graft donor.

This chain connects TRBV11-2 to TRBJ2-3, with D tentatively TRBD2 (6 bases). This CDR3 comprises 12 residues. Trimming pared 4 bases from V and 8 bases from J, leaving 10 bases between. CDR1 is SGHAT, CDR2 FQNNGV, per germline. CDR3 residues: CASSSRRGTQYF. CDR3 DNA: TGTGCCAGCAGCTCGCGGCGGGGTACGCAGTATTTT.

This clonotype appeared many times. J is TRBJ2-4 and V is TRBV6-1, with D maybe TRBD2 (5 bases). V dropped 6 bases and J dropped 0 bases, with 21 bases sitting between them. The CDR3 covers 18 residues. Germline values: CDR1 MNHNS, CDR2 SASEGT. CDR3 nucleotides: TGTGCCAGCAGCGCCGGAACCGGGATACTTCTAGCCAAAAACATTCAGTACTTC. Translation: CASSAGTGILLAKNIQYF.

This clonotype was detected only a few times. The rearrangement links TRBV27 to TRBJ1-2; 8 bases fit TRBD1. CDR1 and CDR2 (germline): MNHEY, SMNVEV (reference sequence). V dropped 6 bases and J dropped 8; count of bases not matched to a gene: 5. The CDR3 extends over 12 amino acids. The CDR3 nucleotides read TGTGCCAGCAGGACAGGGGTAGGGGGCTACACCTTC. It specifies CASRTGVGGYTF.

V usage is TRBV6-5 and J usage is TRBJ2-2; TRBD1 aligns across 8 bases. CDR3 size: 15 residues. In germline, CDR1 is MNHEY, CDR2 SVGAGI. The V and J ends lost 2 bases and 6 bases, in that order; junction bases with no gene match: 5. CDR3 sequence: CASSYGGQGAGELFF. The CDR3, as DNA: TGTGCCAGCAGTTACGGAGGACAGGGAGCCGGGGAGCTGTTTTTT.

The chain recombines TRBV11-2 with TRBJ2-5; D is perhaps TRBD1 or TRBD2 (5 bases each). V was pared by 5 bases and J by 5 bases, with 15 bases between. Germline V gene data show CDR1 as SGHAT and CDR2 as FQNNGV. The CDR3 consists of 14 residues. CDR3 nucleotides: TGTGCCAGCAGCCCGAGGGACCACTTGGAGACCCAGTACTTC. Amino acid sequence: CASSPRDHLETQYF.

The chain couples TRBV7-3 to TRBJ2-5; tentatively, D is TRBD2 (6 bases). Germline V gives CDR1 SGHTA, CDR2 FQGTGA. The CDR3 runs to 17 residues. V was cut by 3 bases and J by 2 bases, with 19 bases left in between. This CDR3 is CASSLGTRLASQETQYF. In DNA, the CDR3 is TGTGCCAGCAGCTTGGGGACGCGGCTAGCGAGTCAAGAGACCCAGTACTTC. The variable domain in full, completed from reference TRBV7-3 and TRBJ2-5, reads GAGVSQTPSNKVTEKGKYVELRCDPISGHTALYWYRQSLGQGPEFLIYFQGTGAADDSGLPNDRFFAVRPEGSVSTLKIQRTERGDSAVYLCASSLGTRLASQETQYFGPGTRLLVL.

The chain recombines TRBV5-1 with TRBJ2-3; 9 bases fit TRBD2. From germline, CDR1 is SGHRS and CDR2 YFSETQ. This CDR3 has 16 residues. The junction had 6 bases not matched to a gene; V was cut back by 4 bases and J by 0 bases. The CDR3 nucleotides read TGCGCCAGCAGCCCCCCAACTAGCGGGAGCACAGATACGCAGTATTTT. Translated, it gives CASSPPTSGSTDTQYF.

This chain joins TRBV7-6 and TRBJ2-3; the D gene is possibly TRBD2 (5 bases). V dropped 1 base and J dropped 0 bases, with 14 bases sitting between them. Germline values: CDR1 SGHVS, CDR2 FNYEAQ. The CDR3 consists of 17 residues. CDR3: CASSLDGGGGSTDTQYF. The CDR3 DNA is TGTGCCAGCAGCTTAGATGGTGGAGGCGGTAGCACAGATACGCAGTATTTT.

The V gene is TRBV11-2, the J gene TRBJ2-5; D call uncertain. CDR3 size: 15 residues. Germline values: CDR1 SGHAT, CDR2 FQNNGV. V was shortened by 1 base and J by 2 bases, with 11 bases between the two germline ends. The CDR3 coding sequence is TGTGCCAGCAGCTTAGGAAGGAGCTATCAAGAGACCCAGTACTTC. Protein sequence: CASSLGRSYQETQYF.

The chain has TRBV15 and TRBJ2-3, with TRBD2 matching 8 bases. This CDR3 has 14 residues. V lost 5 bases to trimming and J lost 4 bases; unmatched junction nucleotides: 5. The germline V gene has CDR1 LNHNV and CDR2 YYDKDF (reference sequence). CDR3 in DNA: TGTGCCACCAGCTCCTGGACTAGCCCAGATACGCAGTATTTT. Translating it yields CATSSWTSPDTQYF. The complete variable domain, with remaining parts taken from reference TRBV15 and TRBJ2-3, reads DAMVIQNPRYQVTQFGKPVTLSCSQTLNHNVMYWYQQKSSQAPKLLFHYYDKDFNNEADTPDNFQSRRPNTSFCFLDIRSPGLGDTAMYLCATSSWTSPDTQYFGPGTRLTVL.

The rearrangement uses TRBV7-8 and TRBJ2-1; D may be TRBD1 or TRBD2 (5 bases each). The V end lost 2 bases, the J end lost 5 bases, and 22 bases lay between the germline ends. Germline V lookup: CDR1 SGHVS, CDR2 FQNEAQ. The CDR3 length is 18 residues. The CDR3 here is CASSLPFQGRVWNNEQFF. The CDR3 nucleotides are TGTGCCAGCAGCTTACCGTTCCAGGGACGTGTATGGAACAATGAGCAGTTCTTC.

The rearrangement uses TRBV3-1 and TRBJ1-5; D ambiguous. V gave up 0 bases and J gave up 5 bases, with 8 bases separating them. Per germline, CDR1 LGHDT and CDR2 YNNKEL (reference sequence). The CDR3 totals 14 residues. The CDR3 DNA reads TGTGCCAGCAGCCAAGAAGGGAGGCATCAGCCCCAGCATTTT. Translated, it gives CASSQEGRHQPQHF. The full variable domain, rest sourced from reference TRBV3-1 and TRBJ1-5, is DTAVSQTPKYLVTQMGNDKSIKCEQNLGHDTMYWYKQDSKKFLKIMFSYNNKELIINETVPNRFSPKSPDKAHLNLHINSLELGDSAVYFCASSQEGRHQPQHFGDGTRLSIL.

This clonotype has more than one count but fewer than ten. The rearrangement links TRBV3-1 to TRBJ2-4; D is uncertain. Germline V gene data show CDR1 as LGHDT and CDR2 as YNNKEL (reference sequence). Trimming left V 0 bases short and J 10 bases short, with 7 bases between. The CDR3 is 12 residues long. CDR3 in amino acids: CASSQDFKIQYF. CDR3 sequence (DNA): TGTGCCAGCAGCCAAGACTTTAAGATTCAGTACTTC.

This clonotype was detected only a few times. The V call is TRBV7-3, the J call TRBJ2-4, with D perhaps TRBD2 (6 bases). Germline lookup yields CDR1 SGHTA and CDR2 FQGTGA. CDR3 length: 18 amino acids. Trimming removed 0 bases at V and 0 bases at J, with 15 bases between. Here the CDR3 reads CASSLTLGEAGAKNIQYF. In DNA, the CDR3 is TGTGCCAGCAGCTTAACGTTAGGGGAAGCGGGAGCCAAAAACATTCAGTACTTC.

The V and J genes are TRBV21-1 and TRBJ1-1; the table's D call, TRBD1, has no DNA check behind it. TRBV21-1 is noted as a pseudogene. The CDR3 has 16 residues. Here the CDR3 reads CASSPLVGTPNTEAFF. The CDR3 coding sequence is TGTGCCAGCAGCCCCCTTGTGGGGACACCCAACACTGAAGCTTTCTTT.

This clonotype was seen a handful of times. The chain uses TRBV5-6 and TRBJ2-7, with 11 bases matching TRBD1. Germline trimming cut 2 bases from V and 3 bases from J; bases unmatched to any gene: 22. There are 21 residues in the CDR3. The germline gives CDR1 SGHDT, CDR2 YYEEEE. CDR3 nucleotide sequence: TGTGCCAGCAGCTTCCGGGACAGGGGGGTCAAGCGCCCCAGCTGGAACTACGAGCAGTACTTC. This translates into CASSFRDRGVKRPSWNYEQYF.

The chain couples TRBV24-1 to TRBJ1-2, with 9 positions matching TRBD1. V lost 4 bases, J lost 4 bases, and 6 bases stayed unmatched. The germline V gene encodes CDR1 KGHDR and CDR2 SFDVKD. This CDR3 comprises 15 residues. The chain's CDR3 is CATSEITGGGYGYTF. CDR3 bases: TGTGCCACCAGTGAAATTACAGGGGGCGGCTATGGCTACACCTTC.

This clonotype was recorded a few times. The chain combines TRBV12-3 or TRBV12-4 with TRBJ1-2; D is unresolved. The CDR3 consists of 12 residues. The V end was cut by 2 bases, the J end by 6 bases, with 7 bases between. CDR3 bases: TGTGCCAGCAGTTTATGGCTAGATGGCTACACCTTC. Its translation: CASSLWLDGYTF.

V gene TRBV20-1 combines with J gene TRBJ1-5; TRBD1 matches at 8 bases. The CDR3 contains 14 residues. The V and J ends lost 5 bases and 6 bases, in that order; junction bases with no gene match: 9. Germline V gene lookup returns CDR1 DFQATT and CDR2 SNEGSKA (reference sequence). CDR3 sequence (DNA): TGCAGTGCTCCCGACAGGGGTGTGGGTCAGCCCCAGCATTTT. Its protein product is CSAPDRGVGQPQHF.

This clonotype was recorded many times. The J gene is TRBJ2-1, the V gene TRBV3-1, with 9 bases identical to TRBD2. This CDR3 is 14 amino acids long. Per germline, CDR1 LGHDT and CDR2 YNNKEL (reference sequence). V dropped 1 base and J dropped 12; count of bases not matched to a gene: 7. For the CDR3, the DNA is TGTGCCAGCAGCCAAGCGCACGCGGGAGGGTGGCAGTTCTTC. Its translation is CASSQAHAGGWQFF.

In this sample, this clonotype turned up many times. The chain combines TRBV20-1 with TRBJ2-7; 9 nucleotides agree with TRBD1. Per germline, CDR1 DFQATT and CDR2 SNEGSKA (reference sequence). The CDR3 extends over 15 amino acids. The V segment lost 1 base and the J segment 2 bases; nucleotides outside the gene matches: 6. CDR3 nucleotides: TGCAGTGCTAGAGCCCCACAGGGGGCCACCTACGAGCAGTACTTC. Translating it yields CSARAPQGATYEQYF.

The table lists this clonotype with a few counts. The CDR3 is CASSPIEAAPYNEQFF. The CDR3 DNA follows: TGTGCCAGCAGCCCTATCGAGGCGGCCCCTTACAATGAGCAGTTCTTC. The J gene is TRBJ2-1, the V gene TRBV7-9, with unresolved D. Between the trimmed V and J ends, which lost 5 bases and 4 bases, there was a span of 18 bases. CDR1 is SEHNR, CDR2 FQNEAQ, per germline (reference sequence). This CDR3 has 16 amino acids. Drawing the rest from reference TRBV7-9 and TRBJ2-1, the complete variable domain is DTGVSQNPRHKITKRGQNVTFRCDPISEHNRLYWYRQTLGQGPEFLTYFQNEAQLEKSRLLSDRFSAERPKGSFSTLEIQRTEQGDSAMYLCASSPIEAAPYNEQFFGPGTRLTVL.

The J gene is TRBJ1-1, the V gene TRBV12-3 or TRBV12-4; D is undetermined. Trimming pared 7 bases from V and 7 bases from J, leaving 13 bases between. CDR3 length: 12 amino acids. CDR3 sequence (DNA): TGTGCCAGCACCCCGGACGGCGTTGAAGCTTTCTTT. It is translated as CASTPDGVEAFF.

The chain carries TRBV30 and TRBJ2-3; 7 positions agree with TRBD1. Looked up from germline, CDR1 is GTSNPN and CDR2 is SVGIG (reference sequence). This CDR3 spans 15 amino acids. Trimming took 3 bases from V and 2 from J; bases not matched to a gene: 8. The CDR3 loop is CAWSAMTGPTDTQYF. CDR3 nucleotides: TGTGCCTGGAGCGCCATGACAGGGCCCACAGATACGCAGTATTTT.

CDR3 in amino acids: CSAPGPSGIAKNIQYF. The CDR3 region has the DNA TGCAGTGCTCCGGGGCCTAGCGGAATAGCCAAAAACATTCAGTACTTC. The chain recombines TRBV20-1 with TRBJ2-4, with 7 positions matching TRBD2. CDR3 length: 16 amino acids. With V trimmed by 5 bases and J by 0 bases, 10 bases remained unmatched. The germline V gene encodes CDR1 DFQATT and CDR2 SNEGSKA (reference sequence).

This clonotype was seen just once. The rearrangement joins TRBV4-2 to TRBJ1-5, with a tentative D call TRBD1 (6 bases). Germline lookup yields CDR1 LGHNA and CDR2 YNFKEQ. Trimming left V 7 bases short and J 0 bases short, with 25 bases between. This CDR3 has 19 residues. The CDR3 is CASKTSGAISGGSNQPQHF. Here the CDR3 DNA reads TGTGCCAGCAAAACGTCAGGGGCAATCTCTGGAGGTAGCAATCAGCCCCAGCATTTT.